The source of this T cell receptor (beta chain) is a study of PD-L1 blockade in urothelial cancer. V lost 3 bases to trimming and J lost 0 bases; unmatched junction nucleotides: 5. There are 16 residues in the CDR3. Per the germline V gene, CDR1 is GTSNPN and CDR2 is SVGIG (reference sequence). Time point indicated: pretreatment peripheral blood. Libraries were prepared by immunoSEQ multiplex PCR; TCRdb keeps only in-frame clonotypes and omits some of them. The repertoire has tens of thousands of clones, roughly 89% of them found once; the top ten carry about 2.1%. The source of this sequence is a man in his fifties or sixties with urothelial cancer. The V gene is TRBV30, the J gene TRBJ2-6; 7 nucleotides align to TRBD1. The input for sequencing was PBMCs, taken around atezolizumab (anti-PD-L1) treatment. CDR3: CAWSVTGVSGANVLTF. The CDR3 region has the DNA TGTGCCTGGAGCGTTACAGGGGTCTCTGGGGCCAACGTCCTGACTTTC.